Detailed here is one TCR beta chain. Authors' methods: Amplified reference gene primers provided the basis for estimating nucleated cell counts. The data were produced by immunoSEQ multiplex PCR, yet TCRdb's version contains in-frame clones alone and is incomplete. V, J and clone size were drawn from that table, and D and trimming were deduced from the DNA. The sample yields under 400,000 clones, 88% seen once. These data belong to a study of blood T cell repertoires in COVID-19. Germline CDR1 and CDR2: LGHNA and YSLEER. V shed 1 base and J shed 6 bases, with 13 bases lying between them. This CDR3 has 14 residues.

The sequenced sample was peripheral blood. This chain links TRBV4-3 with TRBJ2-7; possibly TRBD1 for D (6 bases). The receptor's source is a woman younger than 45 with COVID-19, enrolled during active disease. In DNA, the CDR3 is TGCGCCAGCAGCCAAGGGAACAGGGATCGCGAGCAGTACTTC. This sequence encodes CASSQGNRDREQYF.